The source of this TCR beta chain is a study of beta chain features in type 1 diabetes. General study points: TCRB CDR3 length was moderately but significantly reduced in all four CD4+ subsets of Type 1 diabetes patients. Type 1 diabetes patients showed fewer insertions and more deletions at VDJ junctions.

The V end lost 4 bases, the J end lost 0 bases, and 7 bases lay between the germline ends. The CDR3 contains 15 residues. Germline assignment: CDR1 MNHEY and CDR2 SVGAGI. All of the isolated RNA was reverse transcribed, so expressed TCRB transcripts were sequenced. Sequencing was performed with immunoSEQ multiplex PCR; in TCRdb, only in-frame clones are kept and a portion is missing. The sample lists roughly 150,000 clones, 6.5% to 10% occurring once. This clone was picked up a small number of times. Antigen: not known. Sorted CD4+ subsets: naive, central memory, regulatory, stem cell-like memory (CD45RO/CCR7/CD25/CD127/CD95/CD27 panel).

The receptor's source is a woman between 18 and 29 years old with type 1 diabetes. The specimen was central memory CD4+ T cells from blood. V and J are TRBV6-5 and TRBJ2-6, with D tentatively TRBD2 (6 bases). The CDR3 loop reads CASSSGSSGANVLTF. In DNA, the CDR3 is TGTGCCAGCAGTTCCGGGAGCTCTGGGGCCAACGTCCTGACTTTC.